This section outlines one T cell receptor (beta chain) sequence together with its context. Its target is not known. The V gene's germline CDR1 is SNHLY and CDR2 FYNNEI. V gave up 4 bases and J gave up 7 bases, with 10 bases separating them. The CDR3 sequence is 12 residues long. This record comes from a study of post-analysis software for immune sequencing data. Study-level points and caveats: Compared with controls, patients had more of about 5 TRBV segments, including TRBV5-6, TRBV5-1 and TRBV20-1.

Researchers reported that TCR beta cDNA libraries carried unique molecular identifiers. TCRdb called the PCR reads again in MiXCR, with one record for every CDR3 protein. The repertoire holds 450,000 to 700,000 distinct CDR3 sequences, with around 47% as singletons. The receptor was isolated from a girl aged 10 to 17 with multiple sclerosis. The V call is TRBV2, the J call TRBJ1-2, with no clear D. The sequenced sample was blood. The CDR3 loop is CASSAGRTGYTF. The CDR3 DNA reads TGTGCCAGCAGTGCCGGAAGGACTGGCTACACCTTC.